This T cell receptor beta chain derives from a study of blood T cell repertoires in COVID-19. Study details: Collection of acute and convalescent COVID-19 samples took place in the United States, Italy and Spain.

The method was immunoSEQ multiplex PCR; TCRdb's version includes in-frame clones alone and lacks a portion of them. The sample holds approximately 180,000 clones; around nine tenths are singletons and the top ten take under 15%. The germline V gene encodes CDR1 SGHRS and CDR2 YFSETQ. This CDR3 is built from 15 residues. Losses at the gene ends were 3 bases for V and 10 bases for J; bases not matched to a gene: 6. This chain links TRBV5-1 with TRBJ1-6; 11 bases are a match to TRBD1. The clonotype originates from a woman aged 70-85 years with COVID-19, enrolled during active disease. The sequenced sample was peripheral blood. In DNA form, the CDR3 reads TGCGCCAGCAGCTACGGACAGGGGGCTGGATCACCCCTCCACTTT. Translation: CASSYGQGAGSPLHF.